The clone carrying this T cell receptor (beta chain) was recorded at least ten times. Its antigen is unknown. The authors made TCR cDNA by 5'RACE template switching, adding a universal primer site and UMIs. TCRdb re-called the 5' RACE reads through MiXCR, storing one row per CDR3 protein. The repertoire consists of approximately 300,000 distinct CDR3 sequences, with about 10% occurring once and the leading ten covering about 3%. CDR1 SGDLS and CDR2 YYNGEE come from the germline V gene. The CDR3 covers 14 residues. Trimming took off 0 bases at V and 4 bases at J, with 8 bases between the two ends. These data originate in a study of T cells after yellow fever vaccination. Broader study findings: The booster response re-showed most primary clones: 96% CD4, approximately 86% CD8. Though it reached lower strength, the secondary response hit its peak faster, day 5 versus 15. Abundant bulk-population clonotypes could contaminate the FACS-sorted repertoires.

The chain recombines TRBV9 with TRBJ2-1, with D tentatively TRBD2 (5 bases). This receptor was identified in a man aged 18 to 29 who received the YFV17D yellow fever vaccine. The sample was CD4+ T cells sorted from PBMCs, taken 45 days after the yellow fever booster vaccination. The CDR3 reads CASSVGPGYNEQFF. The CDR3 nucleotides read TGTGCCAGCAGCGTAGGCCCGGGGTACAATGAGCAGTTCTTC.